The 17 T cell receptor beta chains below come from one sample, sequenced in a study of blood T cell repertoires in COVID-19. The table came from immunoSEQ multiplex PCR; TCRdb's copy has only in-frame clones and leaves some out. The data contain a few hundred thousand clones, approximately 87% of them singletons. Sequencing input: PBMCs or T cells enriched from blood (not recorded which). These receptors all come from a woman aged 50 to 65 who had recovered from COVID-19.

The V gene is TRBV27, the J gene TRBJ2-3; TRBD2 is a possible D gene (5 bases). CDR1 and CDR2 (germline): MNHEY, SMNVEV (reference sequence). The CDR3 is 15 amino acids. V was cut by 2 bases and J by 2 bases, with 11 bases left in between. CDR3 DNA sequence: TGTGCCAGCAGTTTAATGGTAGCGAACACAGATACGCAGTATTTT. Encoded protein: CASSLMVANTDTQYF.

This clone appeared a few times. The chain links TRBV11-2 to TRBJ2-2; maybe TRBD2 (6 bases). With 1 base removed from V and 0 bases from J, the gap between germline ends came to 12 bases. Germline V gene sequence: CDR1 SGHAT, CDR2 FQNNGV. The CDR3 runs to 17 residues. The CDR3, as DNA: TGTGCCAGCAGCTTAGGTGACGGGGGAACGAACACCGGGGAGCTGTTTTTT. This encodes CASSLGDGGTNTGELFF. The full variable domain, its missing parts supplied by reference TRBV11-2 and TRBJ2-2, is EAGVAQSPRYKIIEKRQSVAFWCNPISGHATLYWYQQILGQGPKLLIQFQNNGVVDDSQLPKDRFSAERLKGVDSTLKIQPAKLEDSAVYLCASSLGDGGTNTGELFFGEGSRLTVL.

As to this clone: Additional DNA sequences in this sample encode the identical CDR3. J is TRBJ1-5 and V is TRBV30; D is perhaps TRBD1 (6 bases). Germline CDR1 and CDR2: GTSNPN and SVGIG (reference sequence). CDR3 size: 13 residues. V was shortened by 0 bases and J by 4 bases, with 7 bases between the two germline ends. CDR3 protein: CAWSVQGNQPQHF. The CDR3 DNA is TGTGCCTGGAGTGTACAGGGAAATCAGCCCCAGCATTTT.

This clone was counted between two and nine times. The chain joins TRBV7-2 to TRBJ1-2, with D maybe TRBD1 (5 bases). This CDR3 spans 15 amino acids. V lost 5 bases to trimming and J lost 1 base, with 14 bases between them. Germline V lookup: CDR1 SGHTA, CDR2 FQGNSA. In DNA, the CDR3 is TGTGCCAGCAGCCCACCGGGGGAAATTAACTATGGCTACACCTTC. Translation gives CASSPPGEINYGYTF.

The V call is TRBV4-2, the J call TRBJ2-1; 10 bases are a match to TRBD2. This CDR3 has 16 residues. Losses at the gene ends were 1 base for V and 7 bases for J; bases not matched to a gene: 7. Germline V gene sequence: CDR1 LGHNA, CDR2 YNFKEQ. In nucleotides, the CDR3 is TGTGCCAGCAGCCAAGCCCCGAGCGGGGGGGGAAATGAGCAGTTCTTC. This encodes CASSQAPSGGGNEQFF.

This chain uses TRBV6-5 with TRBJ2-5, with 7 bases aligning to TRBD1. The CDR3 has 14 residues. Per germline, CDR1 MNHEY and CDR2 SVGAGI. The junction had 6 bases not matched to a gene; V was cut back by 6 bases and J by 2 bases. In DNA form, the CDR3 reads TGTGCCAGCAGGACTCCGGGACAGCAAGAGACCCAGTACTTC. Its protein product is CASRTPGQQETQYF.

This chain uses TRBV5-6 with TRBJ1-2; D might be TRBD1 (5 bases). CDR1 is SGHDT and CDR2 is YYEEEE in the germline V gene. The CDR3 loop spans 16 amino acids. The ends were cut back, 0 bases at V and 5 bases at J, with 17 bases in the middle. The CDR3 sequence is CASSLELARAHYGYTF. The DNA of the CDR3 is TGTGCCAGCAGCTTGGAACTAGCCAGGGCTCATTATGGCTACACCTTC.

As DNA, the CDR3 is TGTGCCACCAGCGGAGGACAGGGTTGGAACACCGGGGAGCTGTTTTTT. The encoded protein is CATSGGQGWNTGELFF. This chain uses TRBV15 with TRBJ2-2, with TRBD1 matching 8 bases. This CDR3 has 16 amino acids. Germline CDR1 is LNHNV and CDR2 is YYDKDF (reference sequence). Trimming took 5 bases from V and 1 from J; bases not matched to a gene: 6.

The J gene is TRBJ2-3, the V gene TRBV24-1; D is possibly TRBD2 (7 bases). Trimming took off 4 bases at V and 4 bases at J, with 11 bases between the two ends. CDR3 length: 14 amino acids. Looked up from germline, CDR1 is KGHDR and CDR2 is SFDVKD. CDR3 amino acids: CATSEAGTSDTQYF. The DNA for the CDR3 is TGTGCCACCAGTGAAGCGGGGACATCAGATACGCAGTATTTT.

This chain uses TRBV25-1 with TRBJ1-1; D ambiguous. Germline-derived CDR1 and CDR2 are MGHDK and SYGVNS. CDR3 size: 11 residues. V lost 10 bases, J lost 5 bases, and 11 bases lay in between. CDR3 in DNA: TGTGCCACACAGATACAAACTGAAGCTTTCTTT. As protein: CATQIQTEAFF.

The chain uses TRBV4-1 and TRBJ1-1, with D perhaps TRBD1 (5 bases). This CDR3 region has 13 residues. CDR1 is MGHRA, CDR2 YSYEKL, per germline. Trimming took off 0 bases at V and 11 bases at J, with 13 bases between the two ends. The CDR3 DNA is TGCGCCAGCAGCCAAGATAGTGAGGCAGGGGCTTTCTTT. Residues: CASSQDSEAGAFF.

The chain is built from TRBV28 and TRBJ2-6, with 9 bases matching TRBD2. V shed 7 bases, J shed 0 bases, and the junction held 7 bases outside the gene matches. The CDR3 runs 17 residues. CDR1 is MDHEN, CDR2 SYDVKM, per germline. This chain's CDR3 is CASIQAGGASGANVLTF. The CDR3 DNA follows: TGTGCCAGCATCCAAGCGGGGGGTGCCTCTGGGGCCAACGTCCTGACTTTC.

In its sample, this clone was seen a few times. V is TRBV24-1 and J is TRBJ2-3, with D perhaps matching TRBD2 (6 bases). The germline V gene encodes CDR1 KGHDR and CDR2 SFDVKD. Trimming took off 10 bases at V and 2 bases at J, with 15 bases between the two ends. CDR3 length: 14 residues. The CDR3 protein is CATAGPGDTDTQYF. CDR3 coding DNA: TGTGCCACTGCGGGACCCGGAGACACAGATACGCAGTATTTT.

V gene TRBV5-1 combines with J gene TRBJ1-1, with a weak D call TRBD1 (6 bases). Between the trimmed V and J ends, which lost 6 bases and 1 base, there was a span of 10 bases. Germline V gene sequence: CDR1 SGHRS, CDR2 YFSETQ. The CDR3 sequence is 13 residues long. This CDR3 is CASTWGPNTEAFF. The CDR3 coding sequence is TGCGCCAGCACCTGGGGGCCGAACACTGAAGCTTTCTTT.

This sequence joins TRBV19 and TRBJ1-4; 8 nucleotides line up with TRBD1. V shed 5 bases, J shed 3 bases, and the junction held 5 bases outside the gene matches. Germline CDR1 LNHDA, CDR2 SQIVND (reference sequence). This CDR3 is 15 amino acids long. The CDR3 is CASSFSDRANEKLFF. The DNA for the CDR3 is TGTGCCAGTAGTTTTTCGGACAGGGCTAATGAAAAACTGTTTTTT.

This rearrangement joins TRBV13 to TRBJ2-7; TRBD1 might be the D (6 bases). The germline gives CDR1 PRHDT, CDR2 FYEKMQ (reference sequence). This CDR3 comprises 14 residues. V lost 4 bases, J lost 4 bases, and 14 bases lay in between. In DNA, the CDR3 is TGTGCCAGCAGCTCAACGGACAGTATTTACGAGCAGTACTTC. Residues: CASSSTDSIYEQYF.

CDR3 sequence: CAITKDRVSFGEQFF. CDR3 bases: TGTGCCATCACCAAAGACAGGGTCTCTTTCGGTGAGCAGTTCTTC. The V call is TRBV10-3, the J call TRBJ2-1, with 7 bases that match TRBD1. Germline V CDR1 and CDR2: ENHRY, SYGVKD. CDR3 length: 15 amino acids. The V gene end was trimmed by 7 bases and the J gene end by 9 bases; junction bases not matched to a gene: 15.